A selection of T cell receptor beta chains follows, all from one sample in a study of blood T cell repertoires in COVID-19. TCRdb's copy holds only in-frame clones and misses some; the assay was immunoSEQ multiplex PCR. Of 65,000 to 95,000 clones listed, around nine tenths are singletons. The sequencing input was peripheral blood. These receptors were collected from a man aged 70 or older with active or convalescent COVID-19. CDR3s include the opening cysteine and the closing phenylalanine or tryptophan. Each record gives: J gene, CDR3 length, D gene, clone size, V gene, CDR3 protein, CDR3 DNA. D genes are given only for firm matches. The size entry is marked missing in some rows and otherwise reads once, few, many or a size class.

j_call: TRBJ2-2; cdr3_length: 15; d_call: -; clone_size: once; v_call: TRBV5-1; cdr3_aa: CASSLDVAGTGELFF; cdr3_nt: TGCGCCAGCAGCTTGGATGTGGCGGGGACCGGGGAGCTGTTTTTT
j_call: TRBJ2-3; cdr3_length: 13; d_call: TRBD1; clone_size: -; v_call: TRBV29-1; cdr3_aa: CSVTGGFADTQYF; cdr3_nt: TGCAGCGTGACAGGGGGTTTTGCAGATACGCAGTATTTT
j_call: TRBJ1-1; cdr3_length: 16; d_call: TRBD1; clone_size: -; v_call: TRBV6-5; cdr3_aa: CASSYLPGQGVTEAFF; cdr3_nt: TGTGCCAGCAGTTACTTACCGGGACAGGGGGTCACTGAAGCTTTCTTT
j_call: TRBJ2-7; cdr3_length: 16; d_call: TRBD1; clone_size: -; v_call: TRBV2; cdr3_aa: CASSDPRDRDFYEQYF; cdr3_nt: TGTGCCAGCAGTGACCCCCGGGACAGGGACTTCTACGAGCAGTACTTC
j_call: TRBJ2-3; cdr3_length: 14; d_call: -; clone_size: few; v_call: TRBV10-3; cdr3_aa: CATVPSASTDTQYF; cdr3_nt: TGTGCCACCGTACCCAGCGCGAGCACAGATACGCAGTATTTT
j_call: TRBJ2-6; cdr3_length: 17; d_call: TRBD2; clone_size: -; v_call: TRBV10-3; cdr3_aa: CAISVSGGNSGANVLTF; cdr3_nt: TGTGCCATCAGTGTTAGCGGGGGGAACTCTGGGGCCAACGTCCTGACTTTC
j_call: TRBJ2-3; cdr3_length: 14; d_call: -; clone_size: once; v_call: TRBV27; cdr3_aa: CASSPYLMGGPQYF; cdr3_nt: TGTGCCAGCAGTCCGTACCTGATGGGGGGACCGCAGTATTTT
j_call: TRBJ1-5; cdr3_length: 18; d_call: TRBD1; clone_size: few; v_call: TRBV4-3; cdr3_aa: CASSQVRYRGLVIQPQHF; cdr3_nt: TGCGCCAGCAGCCAAGTACGGTACAGGGGGCTAGTCATTCAGCCCCAGCATTTT
j_call: TRBJ2-2; cdr3_length: 13; d_call: TRBD1; clone_size: -; v_call: TRBV12-3/TRBV12-4; cdr3_aa: CALRGPDTGELFF; cdr3_nt: TGTGCCCTCAGGGGGCCTGACACCGGGGAGCTGTTTTTT
j_call: TRBJ2-7; cdr3_length: 14; d_call: -; clone_size: -; v_call: TRBV9; cdr3_aa: CASSVTSSTYEQYF; cdr3_nt: TGTGCCAGCAGCGTAACTTCATCTACCTACGAGCAGTACTTC
j_call: TRBJ1-1; cdr3_length: 16; d_call: TRBD1; clone_size: -; v_call: TRBV5-6; cdr3_aa: CASSSERTGVWTEAFF; cdr3_nt: TGTGCCAGCAGCTCCGAAAGGACAGGGGTGTGGACTGAAGCTTTCTTT
j_call: TRBJ1-2; cdr3_length: 13; d_call: TRBD1; clone_size: -; v_call: TRBV4-3; cdr3_aa: CASSQGQSYGYTF; cdr3_nt: TGCGCCAGCAGCCAGGGACAGAGCTATGGCTACACCTTC
j_call: TRBJ1-2; cdr3_length: 12; d_call: -; clone_size: once; v_call: TRBV12-3/TRBV12-4; cdr3_aa: CASSLTPYGYTF; cdr3_nt: TGTGCCAGCAGTTTGACACCTTATGGCTACACCTTC
j_call: TRBJ1-6; cdr3_length: 15; d_call: TRBD1; clone_size: -; v_call: TRBV7-8; cdr3_aa: CASSIDGTGFSPLHF; cdr3_nt: TGTGCCAGCAGCATCGACGGGACAGGGTTTTCACCCCTCCACTTT
j_call: TRBJ2-3; cdr3_length: 14; d_call: TRBD1; clone_size: -; v_call: TRBV4-1; cdr3_aa: CASSPRDRGFGQYF; cdr3_nt: TGCGCCAGCAGCCCCAGGGACAGGGGCTTTGGGCAGTATTTT
j_call: TRBJ2-3; cdr3_length: 15; d_call: -; clone_size: once; v_call: TRBV30; cdr3_aa: CAWSYRRTGTDTQYF; cdr3_nt: TGTGCCTGGAGTTACCGACGGACTGGGACAGATACGCAGTATTTT
j_call: TRBJ2-5; cdr3_length: 14; d_call: -; clone_size: -; v_call: TRBV18; cdr3_aa: CASSRGTMGETQYF; cdr3_nt: TGTGCCAGCTCTCGGGGGACGATGGGAGAGACCCAGTACTTC
j_call: TRBJ1-4; cdr3_length: 18; d_call: TRBD1; clone_size: -; v_call: TRBV4-1; cdr3_aa: CASSPEPGQGATNEKLFF; cdr3_nt: TGCGCCAGCAGCCCAGAACCGGGACAGGGAGCAACTAATGAAAAACTGTTTTTT
j_call: TRBJ1-3; cdr3_length: 16; d_call: TRBD1; clone_size: -; v_call: TRBV4-1; cdr3_aa: CASSQNRGNSGNTIYF; cdr3_nt: TGCGCCAGCAGCCAAAACAGGGGAAACTCTGGAAACACCATATATTTT
j_call: TRBJ1-2; cdr3_length: 13; d_call: -; clone_size: once; v_call: TRBV6-5; cdr3_aa: CASARGEDYGYTF; cdr3_nt: TGTGCCAGCGCCCGTGGGGAGGACTATGGCTACACCTTC
j_call: TRBJ2-1; cdr3_length: 13; d_call: -; clone_size: -; v_call: TRBV5-8; cdr3_aa: CASRYRIDNEQFF; cdr3_nt: TGTGCCAGCAGGTACAGGATCGACAATGAGCAGTTCTTC
j_call: TRBJ1-6; cdr3_length: 16; d_call: -; clone_size: once; v_call: TRBV3-1/TRBV3-2; cdr3_aa: CASSHWTRSYNSPLHF; cdr3_nt: TGTGCCAGCAGCCATTGGACTCGCTCCTATAATTCACCCCTCCACTTT
j_call: TRBJ1-1; cdr3_length: 14; d_call: -; clone_size: -; v_call: TRBV5-1; cdr3_aa: CASSLENSNTEAFF; cdr3_nt: TGCGCCAGCAGCTTAGAGAACTCGAACACTGAAGCTTTCTTT
j_call: TRBJ2-5; cdr3_length: 15; d_call: TRBD1; clone_size: -; v_call: TRBV6-6; cdr3_aa: CASSWGTGRQETQYF; cdr3_nt: TGTGCCAGCAGTTGGGGGACAGGGCGGCAAGAGACCCAGTACTTC
j_call: TRBJ2-7; cdr3_length: 11; d_call: -; clone_size: -; v_call: TRBV3-1/TRBV3-2; cdr3_aa: CASGRGAEQYF; cdr3_nt: TGTGCCAGCGGACGGGGTGCGGAGCAGTACTTC
j_call: TRBJ2-7; cdr3_length: 14; d_call: -; clone_size: -; v_call: TRBV27; cdr3_aa: CASKGVRGVGEQYF; cdr3_nt: TGTGCCAGCAAAGGCGTCAGGGGGGTGGGCGAGCAGTACTTC
j_call: TRBJ2-7; cdr3_length: 12; d_call: TRBD1; clone_size: -; v_call: TRBV7-2; cdr3_aa: CASRRQGGEQYF; cdr3_nt: TGTGCCAGCAGACGACAGGGCGGGGAGCAGTACTTC